This TCR beta chain is drawn from a study of blood T cell repertoires in COVID-19. Study-level information: The analysed material was cDNA or gDNA that came from T cells, B-cell-depleted T cells, or PBMCs.

V trimming: 5 bases; J trimming: 6 bases; junction bases outside the gene matches: 8. Germline V gives CDR1 LNHDA, CDR2 SQIVND (reference sequence). The CDR3 is 14 amino acids. Per the original data handling: Researchers report that nucleated cell counts were estimated from reference gene primer amplification. Produced via immunoSEQ multiplex PCR; TCRdb's table is partial and in-frame only. Clone size and V and J calls were adopted from that table, with D and trimming inferred from the DNA. The sample shows 200,000 to 300,000 clones, roughly 76% of them seen only once. This chain joins TRBV19 and TRBJ1-2, with 8 nucleotides matching TRBD1. Sequencing was done on a sample of peripheral blood. The clonotype originates from a woman over 75 with COVID-19, enrolled during active disease. This CDR3 is CASSPQDRDDGYTF. As DNA, the CDR3 is TGTGCCAGTAGTCCGCAGGACAGGGACGATGGCTACACCTTC.